The 17 T cell receptor beta chains below all came from one sample that was sequenced in a study of T-cell reconstitution after alpha-beta-depleted transplantation in children. Molecular barcoding with unique molecular identifiers was used for the TCRbeta library. TCRdb re-derived calls from the PCR reads in MiXCR, one entry per CDR3 protein. The sample yields around 600,000 distinct CDR3 sequences, over 15% seen once. The specimen comprised PBMCs from the stem cell graft donor, sampled from the stem cell graft. These receptors came from a human donor who donated a stem cell graft to a child with acute myeloid leukemia.

This clonotype was detected a few times. This sequence joins TRBV20-1 and TRBJ2-5; no reliable D call. V dropped 6 bases and J dropped 1 base, with 15 bases sitting between them. The CDR3 loop spans 14 amino acids. The germline V gene encodes CDR1 DFQATT and CDR2 SNEGSKA (reference sequence). The CDR3 region has the DNA TGCAGTGCAACAGAGACACCCTTCCAAGAGACCCAGTACTTC. It is translated as CSATETPFQETQYF.

Of note for this clonotype: Since no conserved phenylalanine or tryptophan closes the CDR3, a read error is the likely cause. The chain recombines TRBV7-6 with TRBJ2-7; 7 bases are shared with TRBD1. The CDR3 contains 15 residues. V trimming: 1 base; J trimming: 2 bases; junction bases outside the gene matches: 5. The V gene's germline CDR1 is SGHVS and CDR2 FNYEAQ. CDR3 nucleotide sequence: TGTGCCAGCAGCTTAGGGGACAGTGCGGCCTACGAGCAGTACTCC. It codes for CASSLGDSAAYEQYS.

This sequence joins TRBV24-1 and TRBJ2-1, with TRBD2 as a possible D gene (5 bases). The CDR3 is 12 residues long. Germline CDR1 is KGHDR and CDR2 is SFDVKD. V lost 6 bases, J lost 9 bases, and 11 bases lay in between. The CDR3 reads CATSSGSSEQFF. The CDR3 DNA reads as TGTGCCACCAGTTCGGGGTCAAGTGAGCAGTTCTTC.

This clonotype was recorded at least ten times. DNA for the CDR3: TGTGCCAGCAGTGCCCCGGGACAGCTCTACAATGAGCAGTTCTTC. This encodes CASSAPGQLYNEQFF. The gene calls are TRBV25-1 and TRBJ2-1; 7 nucleotides agree with TRBD1. V shed 4 bases, J shed 3 bases, and the junction held 6 bases outside the gene matches. The length of the CDR3 is 15 residues. Germline CDR1 MGHDK, CDR2 SYGVNS.

This clonotype was picked up many times. The J gene is TRBJ2-2, the V gene TRBV5-6; 12 bases match TRBD2. The V and J ends lost 4 bases and 1 base, in that order; junction bases with no gene match: 5. The CDR3 consists of 17 residues. In germline, CDR1 is SGHDT, CDR2 YYEEEE. CDR3 sequence: CASSPTSGGMNTGELFF. CDR3 nucleotides: TGTGCCAGCAGCCCTACTAGCGGGGGGATGAACACCGGGGAGCTGTTTTTT.

The table lists this clonotype with many counts. The V call is TRBV20-1, the J call TRBJ1-6, with a tentative D call TRBD1 (6 bases). Germline V gene data show CDR1 as DFQATT and CDR2 as SNEGSKA (reference sequence). The CDR3 is 14 residues long. The V end was cut by 5 bases, the J end by 7 bases, with 15 bases between. The CDR3 here is CSAGTQGVNSPLHF. In DNA, the CDR3 is TGCAGTGCTGGGACACAGGGCGTGAATTCACCCCTCCACTTT.

This clonotype was seen at least ten times. The chain recombines TRBV20-1 with TRBJ2-3; TRBD1 matches at 8 bases. V trimming: 5 bases; J trimming: 0 bases; junction bases outside the gene matches: 10. The CDR3 covers 16 residues. CDR1 DFQATT and CDR2 SNEGSKA come from the germline V gene (reference sequence). The DNA for the CDR3 is TGCAGTGCTGATCCGGGACAGGTCGTAAGCACAGATACGCAGTATTTT. It translates to CSADPGQVVSTDTQYF.

The J gene is TRBJ2-1, the V gene TRBV5-6; D unclear. The germline V gene encodes CDR1 SGHDT and CDR2 YYEEEE. CDR3 length equals 16 residues. Trimming stripped 9 bases from V and 0 bases from J, with 19 bases between. The CDR3 region is CAMGPGLLCSYNEQFF. DNA for the CDR3: TGTGCCATGGGCCCCGGGCTCCTCTGCTCCTACAATGAGCAGTTCTTC.

This clonotype showed up just a few times. The chain has TRBV29-1 and TRBJ2-5; no reliable D call. The CDR3 is 13 residues long. Deletions cut 4 bases from V and 0 bases from J, with 9 bases between. Germline V gene data show CDR1 as SQVTM and CDR2 as ANQGSEA. CDR3 DNA sequence: TGCAGCGTTGCTGGGCAGAACCAAGAGACCCAGTACTTC. This encodes CSVAGQNQETQYF.

The chain couples TRBV12-3 or TRBV12-4 to TRBJ1-1, with D possibly matching TRBD1 (5 bases). This CDR3 is built from 13 residues. Trimming took off 3 bases at V and 3 bases at J, with 8 bases between the two ends. The CDR3 coding sequence is TGTGCCAGCAGTTTTAGGGACCACACTGAAGCTTTCTTT. This translates into CASSFRDHTEAFF.

This clonotype was picked up many times. This chain uses TRBV20-1 with TRBJ2-1; D gene unclear. Trimming cost V 5 bases and J 1 base, with 3 bases left between them. In germline, CDR1 is DFQATT, CDR2 SNEGSKA (reference sequence). The CDR3 contains 11 residues. This CDR3 reads CSALSYNEQFF. DNA for the CDR3: TGCAGTGCTTTGTCCTACAATGAGCAGTTCTTC.

The chain joins TRBV30 to TRBJ2-7, with D uncertain. Looked up from germline, CDR1 is GTSNPN and CDR2 is SVGIG (reference sequence). V was cut by 5 bases and J by 5 bases, with 7 bases left in between. This CDR3 spans 10 amino acids. CDR3 residues: CAWGRDEQYF. For the CDR3, the DNA is TGTGCCTGGGGTCGGGACGAGCAGTACTTC.

This clonotype came up a few times. The chain carries TRBV20-1 and TRBJ2-3; TRBD2 is a possible D gene (5 bases). The germline V gene encodes CDR1 DFQATT and CDR2 SNEGSKA (reference sequence). CDR3 size: 17 residues. The ends were cut back, 0 bases at V and 0 bases at J, with 16 bases in the middle. CDR3 in DNA: TGCAGTGCTAGAGATCCAAAGGGCGGGCTTAGCACAGATACGCAGTATTTT. Its protein is CSARDPKGGLSTDTQYF.

The chain has TRBV12-3 or TRBV12-4 and TRBJ1-3; no definite D call. This CDR3 is 13 amino acids long. V gave up 7 bases and J gave up 4 bases, with 11 bases separating them. DNA of the CDR3: TGTGCCAGCAATTTGACACCCGGAAACACCATATATTTT. It specifies CASNLTPGNTIYF.

This clonotype occurred many times. The CDR3 reads CSARPGDLDRVYSPLHF. The CDR3 region has the DNA TGCAGTGCTAGACCGGGGGACCTGGACAGGGTTTATTCACCCCTCCACTTT. V gene TRBV20-1 combines with J gene TRBJ1-6, with 8 bases lining up with TRBD1. J lost 8 bases, V lost 2 bases, and 14 bases had no gene match. The CDR3 spans 17 residues. From germline, CDR1 is DFQATT and CDR2 SNEGSKA (reference sequence).

Concerning this clonotype: The junction shows a germline mismatch at one end, possibly a read error. The chain carries TRBV5-4 and TRBJ2-2; 8 nucleotides match TRBD1. Germline CDR1 is SGHNT and CDR2 is YYREEE (reference sequence). The CDR3 is made up of 15 amino acids. CDR3 amino acids: CTSSLGQVPTGELFF. In nucleotides, the CDR3 is TGTACCAGCAGCTTGGGACAGGTGCCCACCGGGGAGCTGTTTTTT.

In its sample, this clonotype was seen many times. The chain recombines TRBV7-9 with TRBJ2-7; D perhaps matches TRBD1 (6 bases). CDR3 length equals 15 residues. Per germline, CDR1 SEHNR and CDR2 FQNEAQ (reference sequence). V shed 5 bases and J shed 2 bases, with 16 bases lying between them. Written as DNA, the CDR3 is TGTGCCAGCAGCCCCGGGACAAACTTTGCCTACGAGCAGTACTTC. It yields the protein CASSPGTNFAYEQYF.